This T cell receptor beta chain was documented in a study of T cell clones after liver transplantation. Study as a whole: A pre-transplant mixed lymphocyte reaction with TCRbeta sequencing defined graft-donor-reactive clones followed in post-transplant blood. Pre-transplant mixed lymphocyte reactions yielded third-party-reactive TCRbeta sequences as comparators for graft-donor-reactive sequences. Without induction therapy, subjects received standard immunosuppression until 12-24 months post-transplant.

CDR1 and CDR2 from the germline V gene are MGHRA and YSYEKL. The CDR3 totals 15 residues. V shed 3 bases and J shed 6 bases, with 17 bases lying between them. Method: immunoSEQ multiplex PCR; TCRdb's copy keeps in-frame clones and lacks some. The top ten clones hold 14% to 15% of a sample with tens of thousands of clones, over 70% of them seen once. CD3+CD4+ and CD3+CD8+ cells were FACS-sorted from thawed unstimulated PBMCs. This clonotype was obtained from a human donor who received a liver transplant. The chain is built from TRBV4-1 and TRBJ1-2; D perhaps matches TRBD1 (6 bases). The material sequenced was CD4+ T cells from blood, taken before liver transplant. The chain's CDR3 is CASSQLTQGEHGYTF. CDR3 coding DNA: TGCGCCAGCAGCCAGCTGACACAGGGTGAGCATGGCTACACCTTC.